These 20 T cell receptor beta chains were sequenced from one sample in a study of T-cell memory formation after mild COVID-19. TCRdb analysed the 5' RACE reads with MiXCR anew, one entry per CDR3 protein. Of fewer than 500,000 distinct CDR3 sequences detected, roughly 23% appear once; the ten largest clones hold roughly an eighth. The specimen sequenced was PBMCs or a T cell subset sorted from them (not recorded which). Receptor source: an adult woman who had mild COVID-19 (a few samples of this study predate the infection). Cell type and time point are not known.

This clonotype occurred a few times. CDR3 sequence: CSARGSYEQYF. The CDR3 DNA follows: TGCAGTGCTAGAGGTTCATACGAGCAGTACTTC. The chain links TRBV20-1 to TRBJ2-7; D call uncertain. V was trimmed by 1 base and J by 4 bases, leaving 5 bases between them. There are 11 residues in the CDR3. Germline CDR1 and CDR2: DFQATT and SNEGSKA (reference sequence).

The chain is built from TRBV18 and TRBJ2-2; maybe TRBD1 (6 bases). V was clipped by 5 bases and J by 4 bases, with 11 bases between them. This CDR3 is 14 amino acids long. Germline V gene sequence: CDR1 KGHSH, CDR2 LQKENI. The chain's CDR3 is CASSRDTITGELFF. As DNA, the CDR3 is TGTGCCAGCTCAAGGGACACCATCACCGGGGAGCTGTTTTTT.

The rearrangement uses TRBV4-3 and TRBJ2-7, with TRBD2 matching 10 bases. V was clipped by 3 bases and J by 2 bases; unmatched bases: 4. The CDR3 sequence is 15 residues long. CDR1 LGHNA and CDR2 YSLEER come from the germline V gene. CDR3 protein: CASSHGLAVAYEQYF. The CDR3 DNA reads as TGCGCCAGCAGCCATGGACTAGCGGTGGCCTACGAGCAGTACTTC.

The J gene is TRBJ2-3, the V gene TRBV7-8; D is uncertain. V was trimmed by 1 base and J by 2 bases, leaving 7 bases between them. CDR1 and CDR2 from the germline V gene are SGHVS and FQNEAQ. The CDR3 has 14 amino acids. The CDR3 is CASSLVLYTDTQYF. CDR3 coding DNA: TGTGCCAGCAGCTTAGTTCTCTACACAGATACGCAGTATTTT. Drawing the rest from reference TRBV7-8 and TRBJ2-3, the complete variable domain is GAGVSQSPRYKVAKRGQDVALRCDPISGHVSLFWYQQALGQGPEFLTYFQNEAQLDKSGLPSDRFFAERPEGSVSTLKIQRTQQEDSAVYLCASSLVLYTDTQYFGPGTRLTVL.

V is TRBV4-1 and J is TRBJ1-2, with a possible D match to TRBD1 (5 bases). This CDR3 is built from 13 residues. The ends were cut back, 1 base at V and 7 bases at J, with 10 bases in the middle. Germline V gene sequence: CDR1 MGHRA, CDR2 YSYEKL. CDR3: CASSQAGRFGYTF. The CDR3 coding sequence is TGCGCCAGCAGCCAAGCAGGGAGATTTGGCTACACCTTC.

The chain couples TRBV24-1 to TRBJ2-7; 12 bases align to TRBD1. Trimming removed 4 bases from V and 3 bases from J; junction bases left unmatched: 6. The germline V gene has CDR1 KGHDR and CDR2 SFDVKD. The length of the CDR3 is 16 residues. The CDR3 DNA reads TGTGCCACCAGTGAATCCGGGACAGGGGGCTTCTACGAGCAGTACTTC. This encodes CATSESGTGGFYEQYF.

The rearrangement links TRBV4-1 to TRBJ1-1; 7 bases fit TRBD1. Trimming at V came to 3 bases and at J to 1 base, leaving 8 bases not matched to a gene. This CDR3 has 16 amino acids. Germline CDR1 and CDR2: MGHRA and YSYEKL. CDR3 bases: TGCGCCAGCAGCCACCAACAGGGGTGGGGGAACACTGAAGCTTTCTTT. It specifies CASSHQQGWGNTEAFF.

The chain combines TRBV5-1 with TRBJ1-2; D possibly corresponds to TRBD1 (6 bases). Trimming removed 4 bases from V and 3 bases from J, with 13 bases in between. The CDR3 sequence is 14 residues long. Germline lookup yields CDR1 SGHRS and CDR2 YFSETQ. The chain's CDR3 is CASSDTGSHYGYTF. The CDR3 nucleotides read TGCGCCAGCAGCGATACAGGGTCCCACTATGGCTACACCTTC.

This clonotype was recorded many times. The chain combines TRBV29-1 with TRBJ2-5, with D tentatively TRBD2 (5 bases). This CDR3 has 12 amino acids. Germline V gene sequence: CDR1 SQVTM, CDR2 ANQGSEA. V lost 4 bases to trimming and J lost 7 bases, with 13 bases between them. Here the CDR3 reads CSVGAPEGTQYF. CDR3 DNA: TGCAGCGTTGGGGCCCCAGAGGGGACCCAGTACTTC.

The chain carries TRBV20-1 and TRBJ2-1; 13 bases match TRBD2. V trimming: 5 bases; J trimming: 8 bases; junction bases outside the gene matches: 15. The CDR3 is 17 amino acids. CDR1 is DFQATT and CDR2 is SNEGSKA in the germline V gene (reference sequence). CDR3 region: CSAPGLAGSLRGDEQFF. The CDR3 nucleotides read TGCAGTGCTCCGGGACTAGCGGGGAGCTTAAGAGGGGATGAGCAGTTCTTC.

V and J are TRBV9 and TRBJ1-1, with TRBD1 matching over 8 bases. Trimming took 4 bases from V and 5 from J; bases not matched to a gene: 10. The CDR3 totals 15 residues. Germline CDR1 and CDR2: SGDLS and YYNGEE. CDR3 amino acids: CASSPYPGGSTEAFF. DNA for the CDR3: TGTGCCAGCAGCCCCTATCCAGGGGGCAGTACTGAAGCTTTCTTT.

This clonotype showed up just a few times. V usage is TRBV20-1 and J usage is TRBJ2-3; D is possibly TRBD1 or TRBD2 (5 bases each). The V end lost 3 bases, the J end lost 6 bases, and 16 bases lay between the germline ends. CDR1 and CDR2 (germline): DFQATT, SNEGSKA (reference sequence). This CDR3 has 14 residues. The CDR3 nucleotides read TGCAGTGCTAGGGGGACCCTAGAGGGGGATACGCAGTATTTT. It encodes CSARGTLEGDTQYF.

The chain has TRBV7-2 and TRBJ1-1; D is undetermined. Trimming stripped 6 bases from V and 4 bases from J, with 9 bases between. CDR3 length: 12 amino acids. CDR1 SGHTA and CDR2 FQGNSA come from the germline V gene. The CDR3 region is CASRAWGTEAFF. The CDR3 DNA sequence: TGTGCCAGCAGGGCCTGGGGCACTGAAGCTTTCTTT.

The V and J genes are TRBV7-9 and TRBJ1-1; D possibly corresponds to TRBD1 (6 bases). Germline loops: CDR1 SEHNR, CDR2 FQNEAQ (reference sequence). CDR3 length: 13 residues. V lost 5 bases and J lost 10, with 17 bases in between. For the CDR3, the DNA is TGTGCCAGCAGCCCACAGGGATGGGTTGCAGCTTTCTTT. It codes for CASSPQGWVAAFF.

The CDR3, as DNA: TGTGCCAGCAGCTTAGTAGCAGGGTACAACGAGCAGTACTTC. It codes for CASSLVAGYNEQYF. This chain connects TRBV7-2 to TRBJ2-7, with D perhaps matching TRBD1 (5 bases). This CDR3 contains 14 residues. CDR1 is SGHTA and CDR2 is FQGNSA in the germline V gene. V dropped 1 base and J dropped 5 bases, with 12 bases sitting between them.

The chain is built from TRBV18 and TRBJ1-4; D gene uncertain. The CDR3 has 14 amino acids. Germline CDR1 and CDR2: KGHSH and LQKENI. The ends were cut back, 4 bases at V and 6 bases at J, with 12 bases in the middle. The DNA for the CDR3 is TGTGCCAGCTCACGTTCTCGGGGAGATGAAAAACTGTTTTTT. Translated: CASSRSRGDEKLFF.

The chain links TRBV9 to TRBJ2-1; possibly TRBD1 for D (5 bases). The CDR3 totals 16 residues. The V end was cut by 0 bases, the J end by 2 bases, with 12 bases between. Germline-derived CDR1 and CDR2 are SGDLS and YYNGEE. Written as DNA, the CDR3 is TGTGCCAGCAGCGTAGGGGGCGGCTGGGCCTACAATGAGCAGTTCTTC. This codes for CASSVGGGWAYNEQFF.

A few counts support this clonotype. The chain uses TRBV7-6 and TRBJ2-3; 8 nucleotides match TRBD1. Trimming cost V 2 bases and J 1 base; bases outside gene matches: 11. Germline V gives CDR1 SGHVS, CDR2 FNYEAQ. The CDR3 consists of 18 residues. The CDR3 region is CASSLSPGQEVRTDTQYF. The CDR3 region has the DNA TGTGCCAGCAGCTTATCACCGGGACAGGAAGTACGCACAGATACGCAGTATTTT.

This chain connects TRBV6-6 to TRBJ1-1; no clear D. Germline CDR1 is MNHNY and CDR2 is SVGAGI (reference sequence). Trimming cost V 2 bases and J 11 bases, with 15 bases left between them. This CDR3 spans 13 amino acids. CDR3 region: CASSYPAGLGAFF. Written as DNA, the CDR3 is TGTGCCAGCAGTTACCCCGCGGGCCTTGGGGCTTTCTTT.

This clonotype was seen a handful of times. The V call is TRBV25-1, the J call TRBJ2-3, with 7 bases that match TRBD2. CDR1 MGHDK and CDR2 SYGVNS come from the germline V gene. This CDR3 has 16 residues. Unmatched junction bases numbered 4, after V lost 1 base and J lost 0 bases. CDR3 protein: CASSEFERGSTDTQYF. CDR3 bases: TGTGCCAGCAGTGAATTCGAGCGGGGTAGCACAGATACGCAGTATTTT.